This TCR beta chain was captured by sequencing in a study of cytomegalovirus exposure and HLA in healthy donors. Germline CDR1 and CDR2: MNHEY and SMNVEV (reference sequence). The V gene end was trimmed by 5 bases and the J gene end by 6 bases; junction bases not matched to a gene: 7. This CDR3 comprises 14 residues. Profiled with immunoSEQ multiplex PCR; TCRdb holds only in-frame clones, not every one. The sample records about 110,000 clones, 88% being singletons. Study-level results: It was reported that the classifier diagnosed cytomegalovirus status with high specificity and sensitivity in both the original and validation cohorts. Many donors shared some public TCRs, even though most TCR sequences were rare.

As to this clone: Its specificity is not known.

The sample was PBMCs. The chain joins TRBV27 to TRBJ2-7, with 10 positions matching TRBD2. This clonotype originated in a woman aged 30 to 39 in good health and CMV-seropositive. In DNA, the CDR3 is TGTGCCAGCAGTCGTCTAGCGGGAGTGAGCGAGCAGTACTTC. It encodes CASSRLAGVSEQYF.